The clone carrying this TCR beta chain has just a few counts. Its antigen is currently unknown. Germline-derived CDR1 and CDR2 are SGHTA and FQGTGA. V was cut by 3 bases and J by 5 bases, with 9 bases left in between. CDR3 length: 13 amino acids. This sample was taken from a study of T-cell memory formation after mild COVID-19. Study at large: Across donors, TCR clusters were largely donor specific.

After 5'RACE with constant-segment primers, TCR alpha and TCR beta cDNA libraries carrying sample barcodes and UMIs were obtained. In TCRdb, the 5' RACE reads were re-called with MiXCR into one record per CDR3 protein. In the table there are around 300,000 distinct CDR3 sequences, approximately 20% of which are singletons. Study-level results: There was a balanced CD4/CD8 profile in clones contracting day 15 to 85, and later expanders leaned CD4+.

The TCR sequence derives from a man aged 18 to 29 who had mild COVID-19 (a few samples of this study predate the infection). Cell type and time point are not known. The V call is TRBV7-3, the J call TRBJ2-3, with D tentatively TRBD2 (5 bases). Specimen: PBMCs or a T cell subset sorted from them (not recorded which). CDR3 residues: CASSFRREDTQYF. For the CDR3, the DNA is TGTGCCAGCAGCTTCCGCCGGGAAGATACGCAGTATTTT.